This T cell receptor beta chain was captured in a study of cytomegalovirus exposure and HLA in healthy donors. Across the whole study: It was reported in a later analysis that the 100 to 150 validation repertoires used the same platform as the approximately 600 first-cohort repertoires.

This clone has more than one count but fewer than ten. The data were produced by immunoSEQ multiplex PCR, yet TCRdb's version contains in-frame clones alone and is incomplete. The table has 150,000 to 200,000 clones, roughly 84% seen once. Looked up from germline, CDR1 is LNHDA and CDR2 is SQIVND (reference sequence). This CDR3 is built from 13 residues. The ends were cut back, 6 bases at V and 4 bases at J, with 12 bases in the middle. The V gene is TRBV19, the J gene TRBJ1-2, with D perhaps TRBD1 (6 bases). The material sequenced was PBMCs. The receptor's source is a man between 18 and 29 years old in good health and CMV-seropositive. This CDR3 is CASRGGGVYGYTF. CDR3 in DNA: TGTGCCAGTAGAGGAGGGGGGGTCTATGGCTACACCTTC.